In its sample, the clone carrying this T cell receptor beta chain was seen many times. The antigen is not known. This sample was included in a study of CD8 T cells in ankylosing spondylitis. Findings and limits, study-wide: Disease-linked clones reportedly concentrated significantly in matched ankylosing spondylitis synovial fluid.

Libraries of TCR beta came from quantitative 5'-RACE with molecular barcodes. TCRdb recomputed calls from the 5' RACE reads with MiXCR, one row per CDR3 protein. The data hold about 250,000 distinct CDR3 sequences, with roughly a tenth observed a single time. The source of this sequence is a male donor with ankylosing spondylitis or in good health (not recorded which). Sequenced sample: blood, either unsorted or a sorted T cell fraction (not recorded which).

CDR3 nucleotides: TGTGCCAGCAGTGATAGCACAGATACGCAGTATTTT. Translated, it gives CASSDSTDTQYF. The chain links TRBV25-1 to TRBJ2-3, with D hard to call. Trimming left V 3 bases short and J 0 bases short, with 1 base between. From germline, CDR1 is MGHDK and CDR2 SYGVNS. This CDR3 has 12 amino acids.